This T cell receptor (beta chain) stems from a study of cytomegalovirus exposure and HLA in healthy donors. General observations from the study: As confirmed in vitro, a few CMV-associated chains were specific for CMV antigens.

The CDR3 runs to 16 residues. Trimming took 4 bases from V and 4 from J; bases not matched to a gene: 12. The V gene's germline CDR1 is SGHNT and CDR2 YYREEE (reference sequence). This clone was found once. Its specificity is not known. The donors were in the roughly 120-subject validation cohort; that cohort was separate from the roughly 660-subject first cohort. The repertoire was sequenced with immunoSEQ multiplex PCR; TCRdb's copy has only in-frame clones and lacks some. The sample includes 150,000 to 200,000 clones, 84% of them seen just once. The sequence derives from a man aged 18 to 29 in good health and CMV-seropositive. The chain is built from TRBV5-4 and TRBJ2-7; 9 nucleotides agree with TRBD1. The sequenced material came from PBMCs. CDR3 in amino acids: CASSQGGGQGLYEQYF. The CDR3 coding sequence is TGTGCCAGCAGCCAGGGCGGGGGACAGGGTCTTTACGAGCAGTACTTC.